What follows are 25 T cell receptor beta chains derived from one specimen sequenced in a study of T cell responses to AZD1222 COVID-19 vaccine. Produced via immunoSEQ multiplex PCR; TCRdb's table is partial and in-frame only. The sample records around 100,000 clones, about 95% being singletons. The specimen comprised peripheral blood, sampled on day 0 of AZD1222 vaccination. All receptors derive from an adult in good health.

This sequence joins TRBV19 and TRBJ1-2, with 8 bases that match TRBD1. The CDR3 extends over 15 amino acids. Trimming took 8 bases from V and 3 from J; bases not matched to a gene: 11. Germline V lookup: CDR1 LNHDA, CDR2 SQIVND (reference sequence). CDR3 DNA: TGTGCCAGTCTTTCAGGGGGCGCCGGGGACTATGGCTACACCTTC. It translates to CASLSGGAGDYGYTF.

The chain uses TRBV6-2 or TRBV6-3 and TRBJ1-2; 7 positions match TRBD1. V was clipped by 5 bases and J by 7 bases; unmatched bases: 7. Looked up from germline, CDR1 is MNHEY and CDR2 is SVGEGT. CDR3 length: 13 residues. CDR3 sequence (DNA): TGTGCCAGCAGTAGGGATTACAGGGGTGGCTACACCTTC. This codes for CASSRDYRGGYTF.

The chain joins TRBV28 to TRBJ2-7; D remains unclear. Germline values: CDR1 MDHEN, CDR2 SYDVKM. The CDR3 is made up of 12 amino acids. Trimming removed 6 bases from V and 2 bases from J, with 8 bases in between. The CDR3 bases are TGTGCCAGCAGCTCCGGGCCCTACGAGCAGTACTTC. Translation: CASSSGPYEQYF.

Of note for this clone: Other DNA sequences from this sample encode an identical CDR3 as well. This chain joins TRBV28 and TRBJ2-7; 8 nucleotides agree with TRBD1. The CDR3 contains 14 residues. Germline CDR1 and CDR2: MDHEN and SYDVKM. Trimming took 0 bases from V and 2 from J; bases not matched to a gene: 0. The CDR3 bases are TGTGCCAGCAGTTTATGGACAGGGGCCTACGAGCAGTACTTC. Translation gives CASSLWTGAYEQYF.

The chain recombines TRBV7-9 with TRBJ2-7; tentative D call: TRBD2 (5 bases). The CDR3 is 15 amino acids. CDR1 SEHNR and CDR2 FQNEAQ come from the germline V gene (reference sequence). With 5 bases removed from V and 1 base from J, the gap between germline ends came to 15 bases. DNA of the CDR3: TGTGCCAGCAGCCCTCAGTTCGGCGGGTCCTACGAGCAGTACTTC. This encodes CASSPQFGGSYEQYF.

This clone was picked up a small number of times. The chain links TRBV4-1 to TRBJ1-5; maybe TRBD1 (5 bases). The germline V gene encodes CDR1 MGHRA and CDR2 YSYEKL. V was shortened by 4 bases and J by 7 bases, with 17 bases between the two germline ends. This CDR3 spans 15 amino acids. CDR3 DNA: TGCGCCAGCAGCCGCGCCCCGGCAGGGATGCAGCCCCAGCATTTT. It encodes CASSRAPAGMQPQHF.

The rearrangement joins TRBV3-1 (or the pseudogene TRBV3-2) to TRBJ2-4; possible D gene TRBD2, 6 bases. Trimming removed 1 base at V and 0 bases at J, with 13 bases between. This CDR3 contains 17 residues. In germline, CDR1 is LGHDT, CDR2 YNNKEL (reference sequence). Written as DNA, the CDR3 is TGTGCCAGCAGCCAAGTGGCCGAGGGACTAGCCAAAAACATTCAGTACTTC. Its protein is CASSQVAEGLAKNIQYF.

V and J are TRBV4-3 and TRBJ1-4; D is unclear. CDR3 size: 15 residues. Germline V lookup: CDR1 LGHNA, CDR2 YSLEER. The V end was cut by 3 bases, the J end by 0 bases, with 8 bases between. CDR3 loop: CASSHGSTTNEKLFF. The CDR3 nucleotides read TGCGCCAGCAGCCATGGGTCTACAACTAATGAAAAACTGTTTTTT.

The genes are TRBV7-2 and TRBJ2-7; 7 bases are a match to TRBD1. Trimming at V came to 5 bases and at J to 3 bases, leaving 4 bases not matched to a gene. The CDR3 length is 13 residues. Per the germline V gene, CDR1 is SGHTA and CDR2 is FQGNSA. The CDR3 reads CASSVRDSYEQYF. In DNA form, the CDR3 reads TGTGCCAGCAGCGTCCGGGACAGCTACGAGCAGTACTTC.

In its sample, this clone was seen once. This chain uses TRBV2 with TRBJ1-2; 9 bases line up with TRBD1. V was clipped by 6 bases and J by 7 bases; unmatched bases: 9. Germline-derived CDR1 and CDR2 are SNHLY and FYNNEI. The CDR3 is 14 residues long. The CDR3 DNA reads TGTGCCAGCAGGGAGGGACAGGGTCTGCGTGGCTACACCTTC. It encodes CASREGQGLRGYTF.

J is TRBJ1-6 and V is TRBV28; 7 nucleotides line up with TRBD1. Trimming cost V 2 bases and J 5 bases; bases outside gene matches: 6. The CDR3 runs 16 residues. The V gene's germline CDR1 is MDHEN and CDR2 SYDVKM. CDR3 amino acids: CASSLESGTDNSPLHF. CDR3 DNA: TGTGCCAGCAGTTTAGAGTCCGGGACAGATAATTCACCCCTCCACTTT.

CDR3 coding DNA: TGCAGCGTAGGCTTAGGATGGGGCACAGATACGCAGTATTTT. Its protein product is CSVGLGWGTDTQYF. The chain employs TRBV29-1 and TRBJ2-3; unclear D gene. In germline, CDR1 is SQVTM, CDR2 ANQGSEA. Trimming shortened V by 6 bases and J by 1 base, and 14 bases separated the two germline ends. There are 14 residues in the CDR3.

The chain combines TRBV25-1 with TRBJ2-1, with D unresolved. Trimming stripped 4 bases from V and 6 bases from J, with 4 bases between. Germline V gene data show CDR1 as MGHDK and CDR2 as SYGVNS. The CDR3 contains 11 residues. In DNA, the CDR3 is TGTGCCAGCAGTGTGGTCAATGAGCAGTTCTTC. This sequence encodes CASSVVNEQFF.

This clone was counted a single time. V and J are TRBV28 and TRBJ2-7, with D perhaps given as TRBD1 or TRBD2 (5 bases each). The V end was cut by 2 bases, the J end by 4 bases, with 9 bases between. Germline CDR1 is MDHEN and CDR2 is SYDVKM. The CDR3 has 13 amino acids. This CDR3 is CASSLGTLYEQYF. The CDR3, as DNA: TGTGCCAGCAGTTTAGGGACCCTGTACGAGCAGTACTTC.

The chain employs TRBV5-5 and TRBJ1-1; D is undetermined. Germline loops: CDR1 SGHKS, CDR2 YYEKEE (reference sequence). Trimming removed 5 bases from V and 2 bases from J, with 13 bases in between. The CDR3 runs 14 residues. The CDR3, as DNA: TGTGCCAGCAGGCAGCCGGGAGTTAACACTGAAGCTTTCTTT. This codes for CASRQPGVNTEAFF.

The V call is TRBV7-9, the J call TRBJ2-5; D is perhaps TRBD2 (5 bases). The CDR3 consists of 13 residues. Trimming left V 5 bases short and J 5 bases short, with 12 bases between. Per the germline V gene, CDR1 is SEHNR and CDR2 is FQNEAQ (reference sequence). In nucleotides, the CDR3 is TGTGCCAGCAGCGAAACTAGTGGGGAGACCCAGTACTTC. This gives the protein CASSETSGETQYF.

The CDR3 nucleotides are TGTGCCAGCAGTTTAATGGGGAGCCATAGCAATCAGCCCCAGCATTTT. This sequence encodes CASSLMGSHSNQPQHF. The rearrangement links TRBV28 to TRBJ1-5; D gene unclear. Germline V CDR1 and CDR2: MDHEN, SYDVKM. This CDR3 spans 16 amino acids. The germline V and J ends were trimmed by 2 bases and 0 bases, with 11 bases remaining between them.

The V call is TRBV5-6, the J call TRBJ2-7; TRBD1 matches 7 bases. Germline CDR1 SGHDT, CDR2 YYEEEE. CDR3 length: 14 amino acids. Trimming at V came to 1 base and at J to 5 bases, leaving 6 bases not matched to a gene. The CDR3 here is CASSLRGGKDEQYF. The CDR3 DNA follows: TGTGCCAGCAGCTTGAGAGGGGGCAAGGACGAGCAGTACTTC.

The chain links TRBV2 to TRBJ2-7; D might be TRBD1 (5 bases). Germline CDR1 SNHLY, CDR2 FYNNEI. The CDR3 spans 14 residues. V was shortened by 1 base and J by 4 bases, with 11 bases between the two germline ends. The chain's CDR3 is CASSEGPRVYEQYF. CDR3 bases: TGTGCCAGCAGTGAAGGTCCCAGGGTTTACGAGCAGTACTTC. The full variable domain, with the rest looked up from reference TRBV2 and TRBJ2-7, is EPEVTQTPSHQVTQMGQEVILRCVPISNHLYFYWYRQILGQKVEFLVSFYNNEISEKSEIFDDQFSVERPDGSNFTLKIRSTKLEDSAMYFCASSEGPRVYEQYFGPGTRLTVT.

CDR3 residues: CAWSVRQGIYNSPLHF. The CDR3 nucleotides are TGTGCCTGGAGTGTTCGCCAGGGGATATATAATTCACCCCTCCACTTT. The V gene is TRBV30, the J gene TRBJ1-6, with a weak D call TRBD1 (6 bases). Trimming took 0 bases from V and 4 from J, leaving 13 bases between them. The length of the CDR3 is 16 residues. In germline, CDR1 is GTSNPN, CDR2 SVGIG (reference sequence).

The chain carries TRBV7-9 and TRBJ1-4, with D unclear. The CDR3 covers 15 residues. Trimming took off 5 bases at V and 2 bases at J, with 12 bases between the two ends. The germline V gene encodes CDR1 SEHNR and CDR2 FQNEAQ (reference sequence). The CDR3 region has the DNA TGTGCCAGCAGCCGGGAGGTAGCGACTAATGAAAAACTGTTTTTT. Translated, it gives CASSREVATNEKLFF.

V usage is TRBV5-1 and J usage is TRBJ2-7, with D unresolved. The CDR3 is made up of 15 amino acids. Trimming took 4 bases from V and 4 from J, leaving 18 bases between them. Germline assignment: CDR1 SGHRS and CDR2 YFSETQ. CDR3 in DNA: TGCGCCAGCAGCACATCTCCGGTCCTAAGATACGAGCAGTACTTC. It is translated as CASSTSPVLRYEQYF.

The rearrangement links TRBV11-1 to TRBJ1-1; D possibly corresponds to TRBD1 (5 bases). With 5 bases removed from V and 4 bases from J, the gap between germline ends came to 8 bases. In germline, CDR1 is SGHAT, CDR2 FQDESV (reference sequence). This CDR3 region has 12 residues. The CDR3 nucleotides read TGTGCCAGCAGCGGAGGGGCCACTGAAGCTTTCTTT. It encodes CASSGGATEAFF.

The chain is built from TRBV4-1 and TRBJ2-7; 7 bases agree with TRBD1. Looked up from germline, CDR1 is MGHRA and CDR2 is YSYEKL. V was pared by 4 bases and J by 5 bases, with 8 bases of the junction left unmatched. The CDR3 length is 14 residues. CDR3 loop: CASSPLQGNNEQYF. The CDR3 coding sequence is TGCGCCAGCAGCCCATTACAGGGGAACAACGAGCAGTACTTC.

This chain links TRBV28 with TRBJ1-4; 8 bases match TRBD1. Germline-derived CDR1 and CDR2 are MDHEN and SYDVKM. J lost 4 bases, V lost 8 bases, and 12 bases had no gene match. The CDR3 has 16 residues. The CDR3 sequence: CASHGGQAEFNEKLFF. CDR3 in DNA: TGTGCCAGCCACGGGGGACAGGCCGAATTTAATGAAAAACTGTTTTTT.